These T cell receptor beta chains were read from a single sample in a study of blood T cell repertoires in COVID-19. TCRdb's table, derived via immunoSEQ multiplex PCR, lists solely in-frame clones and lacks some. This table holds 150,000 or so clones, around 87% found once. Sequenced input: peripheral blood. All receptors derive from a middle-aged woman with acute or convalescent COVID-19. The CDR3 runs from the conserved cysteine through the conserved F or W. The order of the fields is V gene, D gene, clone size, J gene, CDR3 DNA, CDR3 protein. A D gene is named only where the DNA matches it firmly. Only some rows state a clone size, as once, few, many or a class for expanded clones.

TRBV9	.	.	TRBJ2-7	TGTGCCAGCAGCCGGAGTCCCTACGAGCAGTACTTC	CASSRSPYEQYF
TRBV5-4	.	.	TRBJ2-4	TGTGCCAGCAGCTTGGGCCTTTTGGGGGGAGCCAAAAACATTCAGTACTTC	CASSLGLLGGAKNIQYF
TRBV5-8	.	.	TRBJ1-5	TGTGCCAGCAGCTTAGGGGGAAGAGGGAATCAGCCCCAGCATTTT	CASSLGGRGNQPQHF
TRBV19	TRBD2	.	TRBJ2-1	TGTGCCAGTAGCCGGACTAGCGGGAGGAATACCTACAATGAGCAGTTCTTC	CASSRTSGRNTYNEQFF
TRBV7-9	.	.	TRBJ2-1	TGTGCCAGCAGCCCCCGGACAGCCGTAGATGAGCAGTTCTTC	CASSPRTAVDEQFF
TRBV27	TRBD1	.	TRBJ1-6	TGTGCCAGCAGTTTCCGGACAGGGATACCACCCCTCCACTTT	CASSFRTGIPPLHF
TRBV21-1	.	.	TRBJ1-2	TGTGCCAGCAGCACCGCGGACAGGTTTCGGGGCTACACCTTC	CASSTADRFRGYTF
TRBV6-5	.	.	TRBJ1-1	TGTGCCAGCAGTCGAGGACAGATGAACACTGAAGCTTTCTTT	CASSRGQMNTEAFF
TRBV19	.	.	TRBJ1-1	TGTGCCAGTAGTATGGTACAGGGGAACACTGAAGCTTTCTTT	CASSMVQGNTEAFF
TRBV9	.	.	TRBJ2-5	TGTGCCAGAAAAGTAAGGAGTCCCCGGAGGACCCAGTACTTC	CARKVRSPRRTQYF
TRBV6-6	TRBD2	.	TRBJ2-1	TGTGCCAGCACCAACGGGAGGGCCTATGAGCAGTTCTTC	CASTNGRAYEQFF
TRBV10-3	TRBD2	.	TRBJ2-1	TGTGCCATCACCAAGACTAGCGGGGACGATGAGCAGTTCTTC	CAITKTSGDDEQFF
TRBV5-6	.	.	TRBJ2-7	TGTGCCAGCAGCTTGATCAACAGGGTGAGCTACGAGCAGTACTTC	CASSLINRVSYEQYF
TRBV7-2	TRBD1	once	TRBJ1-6	TGTGCCAGCAGCGGGCGTCCCGGGACAGGTTTGAATTCACCCCTCCACTTT	CASSGRPGTGLNSPLHF
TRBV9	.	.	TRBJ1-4	TGTGCCAGCAGCGTAGCTCCGGGTGAAAAACTGTTTTTT	CASSVAPGEKLFF
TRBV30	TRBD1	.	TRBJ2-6	TGTGCCTGGGCCCAGGGGGCATTGGCTGGGGCCAACGTCCTGACTTTC	CAWAQGALAGANVLTF
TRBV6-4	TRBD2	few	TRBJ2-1	TGTGCCAGCAGTGTGGCTAGCGGGGATTACAATGAGCAGTTCTTC	CASSVASGDYNEQFF
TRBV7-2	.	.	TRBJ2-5	TGTGCCAGCAGCCTCGGTAGAAAAGAGACCCAGTACTTC	CASSLGRKETQYF
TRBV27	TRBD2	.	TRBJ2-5	TGTGCCAGCAGTTTATCGTCGGGACTAGGGGAGACCCAGTACTTC	CASSLSSGLGETQYF
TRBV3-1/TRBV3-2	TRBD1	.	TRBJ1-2	TGTGCCAGCAGCCAAAGTTCGGGACAGGGAAACTATGGCTACACCTTC	CASSQSSGQGNYGYTF
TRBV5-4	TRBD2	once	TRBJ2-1	TGTGCCAGCAGCTTGGCGACTGCGGGAGGAAGAAATGAGCAGTTCTTC	CASSLATAGGRNEQFF
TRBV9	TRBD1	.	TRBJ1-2	TGTGCCAGCAGCCCACGGGTCGACAGGGGCCACGAGGGCTACACCTTC	CASSPRVDRGHEGYTF
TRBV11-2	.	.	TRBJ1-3	TGTGCCAGCAGCTTAGATTACGGGAGCTCTGGAAACACCATATATTTT	CASSLDYGSSGNTIYF
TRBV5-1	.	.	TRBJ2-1	TGCGCCAGCAGACCTCTAGGAGGAGGCCCCAATGAGCAGTTCTTC	CASRPLGGGPNEQFF
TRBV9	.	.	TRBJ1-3	TGTGCCAGCAGCGTAGATCCGATGTTCAGCTCTGGAAACACCATATATTTT	CASSVDPMFSSGNTIYF
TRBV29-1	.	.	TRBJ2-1	TGCAGCGTTGTACGGGCCGAAACAGGGTTGAATGAGCAGTTCTTC	CSVVRAETGLNEQFF
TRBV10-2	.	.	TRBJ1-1	TGCGCCAGCAGTGAGTCCGACAGCCCGGGGAACACTGAAGCTTTCTTT	CASSESDSPGNTEAFF
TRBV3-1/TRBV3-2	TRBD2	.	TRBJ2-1	TGTGCCAGCGGAAAAGGGAGCGGGAGGGCCCACAATGAGCAGTTCTTC	CASGKGSGRAHNEQFF
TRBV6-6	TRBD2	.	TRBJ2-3	TGTGCCAGCAGTTACGCGGGAGGGGTCGCAGATACGCAGTATTTT	CASSYAGGVADTQYF
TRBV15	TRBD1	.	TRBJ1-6	TGTGCCACCAGCGAGAAACGGGACAGTAATTCACCCCTCCACTTT	CATSEKRDSNSPLHF
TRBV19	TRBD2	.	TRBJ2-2	TGTGCCAGTAGTATAGATCGCAGAGGACTAGCGGGCTTAAACACCGGGGAGCTGTTTTTT	CASSIDRRGLAGLNTGELFF
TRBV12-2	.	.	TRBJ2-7	TGTGCAAGTCGCCCTAGGTCCCTAGCGGGAACATACGAGCAGTACTTC	CASRPRSLAGTYEQYF
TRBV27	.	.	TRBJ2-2	TGTGCCAGCACCGAACGGGACACCGGGGAGCTGTTTTTT	CASTERDTGELFF
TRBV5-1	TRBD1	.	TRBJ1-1	TGCGCCAGCAGCTTATCTCCGGGACAGGGGGCCGCGGGGACTGAAGCTTTCTTT	CASSLSPGQGAAGTEAFF
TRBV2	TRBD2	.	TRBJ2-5	TGTGCCAGCAGTGAAGCGCCCGCGGGAGTAAAAGAGACCCAGTACTTC	CASSEAPAGVKETQYF
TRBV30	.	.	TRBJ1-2	TGTGCCTGGACCCCGAATCTGGGGGAGGGTGGCTACACCTTC	CAWTPNLGEGGYTF
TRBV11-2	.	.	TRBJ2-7	TGTGCCAGCACAAAAGGGCTAGCAAGCTCCTACGAGCAGTACTTC	CASTKGLASSYEQYF
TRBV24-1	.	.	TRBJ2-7	TGTGCCACCAGTGCTTCAGGTGGGTTGGACGAGCAGTACTTC	CATSASGGLDEQYF
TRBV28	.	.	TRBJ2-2	TGTGCCAGCAGTTTACTCAGAACCACCGGGGAGCTGTTTTTT	CASSLLRTTGELFF
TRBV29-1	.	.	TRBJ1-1	TGCAGCGTTGTTGAGGCTGAAGCTTTCTTT	CSVVEAEAFF
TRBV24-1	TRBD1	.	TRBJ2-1	TGTGCCACCAGTGATTTCAACAGGGGTTATGAGCAGTTCTTC	CATSDFNRGYEQFF
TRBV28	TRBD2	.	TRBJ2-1	TGTGCCAGCAGCCCGAGCGGGGCCAACTACAATGAGCAGTTCTTC	CASSPSGANYNEQFF
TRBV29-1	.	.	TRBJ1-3	TGCAGCGCTCAGGGAAATGGAAACACCATATATTTT	CSAQGNGNTIYF
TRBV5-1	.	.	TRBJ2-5	TGCGCCAGCAGAGACTCGGGAGAGGAGACCCAGTACTTC	CASRDSGEETQYF
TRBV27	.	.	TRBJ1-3	TGTGCCAGCAGTATGGATCAGGGAGGAAACACCATATATTTT	CASSMDQGGNTIYF
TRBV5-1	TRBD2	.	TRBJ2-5	TGCGCCAGCAGCAGTCGGACTAGCGGGAGAGAGACCCAGTACTTC	CASSSRTSGRETQYF
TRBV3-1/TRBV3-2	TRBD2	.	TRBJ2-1	TGTGCCAGCAGCCAGACGCGGGGGGAGCAGTTCTTC	CASSQTRGEQFF
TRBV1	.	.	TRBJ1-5	TGCACCAGCAGGAATCGACCAGGGGATTATAGCAATCAGCCCCAGCATTTT	CTSRNRPGDYSNQPQHF
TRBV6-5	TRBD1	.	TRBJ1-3	TGTGCCAGCAGTTATTCCACAGGGGTCGGAAACACCATATATTTT	CASSYSTGVGNTIYF
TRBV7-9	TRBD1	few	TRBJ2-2	TGTGCCAGCAGTCTCGGACAGGGGGCCGGGACCGGGGAGCTGTTTTTT	CASSLGQGAGTGELFF
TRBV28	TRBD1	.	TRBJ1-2	TGTGCCAGCAGTTTCCCCAACGGACAGGGCCGTCCTGGCTACACCTTC	CASSFPNGQGRPGYTF
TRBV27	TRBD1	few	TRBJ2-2	TGTGCCAGCAGTTGGGGGACAGGGTGGGGCACCGGGGAGCTGTTTTTT	CASSWGTGWGTGELFF
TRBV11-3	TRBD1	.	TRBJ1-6	TGTGCCAGCAGCTTAGATCAACAGGGGGCGGAATCACCCCTCCACTTT	CASSLDQQGAESPLHF
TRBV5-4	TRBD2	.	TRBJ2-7	TGTGCCAGCAGCTCTAGCGGGGGGGCCTCCTACGAGCAGTACTTC	CASSSSGGASYEQYF
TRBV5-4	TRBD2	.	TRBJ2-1	TGTGCCAGCAGCTTGGCGGCTAGCGGACCTGCTAATGAGCAGTTCTTC	CASSLAASGPANEQFF